Below, one T cell receptor (beta chain) is given with its context. The antigen remains unidentified. Between the trimmed V and J ends, which lost 5 bases and 7 bases, there was a span of 14 bases. CDR1 MNHEY and CDR2 SMNVEV come from the germline V gene (reference sequence). This CDR3 has 13 amino acids. This sample is drawn from a study of cytomegalovirus exposure and HLA in healthy donors. 60 Vbeta and 13 Jbeta primers were used in PCR. TCRdb's copy holds only in-frame clones and misses some; the assay was immunoSEQ multiplex PCR. The sample records 95,000 to 150,000 clones, 77% being singletons. General study findings and limits: Sequencing probably produced one cluster of sequence variants that were highly shared. For TCR beta chains, V- and J-gene trimming was later linked to a missense DCLRE1C variant. It emerged from a later analysis that several of the most significant clusters appeared to be linked to common viral pathogens.

This donor's record omits CMV serostatus. The chain has TRBV27 and TRBJ1-1; D unresolved. The sequencing input was PBMCs. This sequence was found in a human donor in good health. DNA for the CDR3: TGTGCCAGCAGTCTTGGACTTACCGGTGAAGCTTTCTTT. This codes for CASSLGLTGEAFF.